This is a list of T cell receptor beta chains from one sample in a study of molecular identifiers for immune sequencing clone quantification. TCRdb called the PCR reads again in MiXCR, with one record for every CDR3 protein. Of more than 250,000 distinct CDR3 sequences in the sample, around a fifth were seen once. The sequencing input was naive CD8+ T cells from blood, with Jurkat cell RNA spiked in. These receptors all come from a human donor in good health. Some libraries in this study had Jurkat cell RNA spiked in. CDR3s include the opening cysteine and the closing phenylalanine or tryptophan.

J gene | V gene | CDR3 protein
TRBJ2-1 | TRBV29-1 | CSVEIGPMRSYNEQFF
TRBJ2-7 | TRBV14 | CASSRKRVDEQYF
TRBJ2-3 | TRBV20-1 | CSASRDRSLSSTDTQYF
TRBJ1-6 | TRBV4-1 | CASSQDGVGSSYNSPLHF
TRBJ2-7 | TRBV27 | CASSLGADEQYF
TRBJ2-1 | TRBV30 | CAWVVGGGMYNEQFF
TRBJ2-2 | TRBV12-3/TRBV12-4 | CASIPGLYNTGELFF
TRBJ2-7 | TRBV29-1 | CSVVRGNEQYF
TRBJ1-5 | TRBV2 | CASSLEVWMKGSNQPQHF
TRBJ2-7 | TRBV25-1 | CASSEGGTGRVEEQYF
TRBJ2-5 | TRBV4-3 | CASSQGGPEETQYF
TRBJ1-1 | TRBV9 | CASGQGDTEAFF
TRBJ2-1 | TRBV7-9 | CASSLARGGRGFEQFF
TRBJ1-1 | TRBV4-1 | CASSPQGGARTEAFF
TRBJ2-1 | TRBV5-1 | CASHFPGQGASNEQFF
TRBJ1-4 | TRBV11-2 | CASSLIWGAQDEKLFF
TRBJ1-2 | TRBV6-2/TRBV6-3 | CASSYSLEYYGYTF
TRBJ2-7 | TRBV6-6 | CASSSSPGQTTTYEQYF
TRBJ2-2 | TRBV6-2/TRBV6-3 | CASSFGGRRTGGLFF
TRBJ1-1 | TRBV13 | CASRSPKGRTCEAFF
TRBJ2-7 | TRBV27 | CASSTNQGARNYEQYF
TRBJ1-4 | TRBV7-9 | CASSLDSAGTNEKLFF
TRBJ2-6 | TRBV5-1 | CAGSPDRASGANVLTF
TRBJ2-7 | TRBV4-1 | CASSHPQLGYEQYF
TRBJ2-5 | TRBV11-2 | CASSSTDGKETQYF
TRBJ1-5 | TRBV28 | CVSSGQTVSNQPQHF
TRBJ1-6 | TRBV27 | CASSLSGPAYSPLHF
TRBJ2-3 | TRBV28 | CASSFKGVPDTQYF
TRBJ2-7 | TRBV25-1 | CASTPTDMDEQYF
TRBJ2-1 | TRBV6-5 | CATGTSVYNEQFF
TRBJ2-7 | TRBV11-2 | CASSLPRAAPYYEQYF
TRBJ2-1 | TRBV11-2 | CASSLAAGAYEQFF
TRBJ2-7 | TRBV12-3/TRBV12-4 | CASRAQGAPSYEQYF
TRBJ1-5 | TRBV27 | CASSRQGYNQPQHF
TRBJ2-7 | TRBV6-2/TRBV6-3 | CASSETSSSYEQYF
TRBJ2-5 | TRBV5-5 | CASSAPYQETQYF
TRBJ2-7 | TRBV12-3/TRBV12-4 | CASRVGLAKTYEQYF
TRBJ2-4 | TRBV28 | CASSLFSGVKNIQYF
TRBJ2-6 | TRBV13 | CASSSMGRQGAGANVLTF
TRBJ2-3 | TRBV7-2 | CASSPKRGDTQYF
TRBJ1-1 | TRBV7-2 | CASSTIDRDQAFF
TRBJ2-2 | TRBV29-1 | CSVRGDPAGVNTGELFF
TRBJ1-5 | TRBV21-1 | CASSKVRVGQPQHF
TRBJ2-7 | TRBV13 | CASSLFERAYEQYF
TRBJ2-2 | TRBV30 | CAWTETGELFF
TRBJ2-3 | TRBV19 | CASSPRGGSTDTQYF
TRBJ2-7 | TRBV4-3 | CASSQGGLAGEQYF
TRBJ1-6 | TRBV13 | CASSFQAEGNSLLHF
TRBJ2-3 | TRBV13 | CASSFSLAGGTSTDTQYF
TRBJ2-7 | TRBV7-2 | CASSPYWAGTHEQYF
TRBJ2-7 | TRBV5-1 | CASSQPGLAREQYF
TRBJ1-6 | TRBV28 | CASSQDGTVNSPLHF
TRBJ2-1 | TRBV6-6 | CASSYVVADNEQFF
TRBJ2-5 | TRBV20-1 | CSARKATGVIALVGEEETQYF
TRBJ2-7 | TRBV20-1 | CSARVSGQLSYEQYF